This T cell receptor beta chain was identified in a study of read filtering for tumor transcriptome and immune sequencing. Overall study: The cohort had 17 men and roughly 13 women aged about 45 to 90, mean roughly 70 years. After DNase treatment, RNA was made into whole-transcriptome libraries.

The library was built from approximately 400 ng RNA with molecular barcoded adaptors for alpha/delta and beta/gamma chains. TCRdb redid the calling of the reads with MiXCR, one entry per CDR3 protein. This sample has approximately 140,000 distinct CDR3 sequences, with under 15% found just once. The germline V gene has CDR1 SEHNR and CDR2 FQNEAQ (reference sequence). This CDR3 is built from 12 residues. In regard to this clonotype: One end of the junction varies from germline; a read error may be responsible.

At the time of active disease, bone marrow was collected from every patient. The sequenced sample was a population of CD138-negative cells sorted from bone marrow. This clonotype was obtained from a donor aged 40 or older with multiple myeloma. The chain couples TRBV7-9 to TRBJ1-1; D gene uncertain. The CDR3 here is CASILTVTDAFF. As DNA, the CDR3 is TGTGCCAGCATCTTAACCGTCACTGATGCTTTCTTT.